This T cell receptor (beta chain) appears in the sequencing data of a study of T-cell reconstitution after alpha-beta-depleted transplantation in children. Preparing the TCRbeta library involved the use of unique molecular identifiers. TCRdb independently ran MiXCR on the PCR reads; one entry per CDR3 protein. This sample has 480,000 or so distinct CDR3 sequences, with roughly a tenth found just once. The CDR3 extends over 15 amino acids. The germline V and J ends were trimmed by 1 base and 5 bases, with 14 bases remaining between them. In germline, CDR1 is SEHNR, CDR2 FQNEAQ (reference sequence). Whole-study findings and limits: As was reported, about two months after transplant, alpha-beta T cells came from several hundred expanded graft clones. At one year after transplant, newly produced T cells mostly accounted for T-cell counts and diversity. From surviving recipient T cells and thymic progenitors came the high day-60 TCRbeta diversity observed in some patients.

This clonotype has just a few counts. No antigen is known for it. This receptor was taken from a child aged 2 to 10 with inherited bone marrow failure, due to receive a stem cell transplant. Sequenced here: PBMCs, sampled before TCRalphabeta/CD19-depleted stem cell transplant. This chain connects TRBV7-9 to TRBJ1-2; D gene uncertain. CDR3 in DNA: TGTGCCAGCAGCTTAGTAGGCAGTGAGGGATATGGCTACACCTTC. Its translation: CASSLVGSEGYGYTF.